What follows are 18 T cell receptor beta chains derived from one specimen sequenced in a study of blood T cell repertoires in COVID-19. Assay: immunoSEQ multiplex PCR; the TCRdb copy retains only in-frame clones and omits some. The table has about 140,000 clones, more than 75% seen once. The sequencing sample was made of peripheral blood. These receptor sequences come from a human donor in a cohort sampled during active COVID-19.

The rearrangement links TRBV12-2 to TRBJ2-5; the D call in the table, TRBD2, was not verified against the DNA. TRBV12-2 counts as a pseudogene. The CDR3 spans 19 residues. CDR3 in DNA: TGTGCAAGTCGCTTAGCTGGACTAGCGGGAGGGTCAATCCGAGAGACCCAGTACTTC. It codes for CASRLAGLAGGSIRETQYF.

The chain combines TRBV7-3 with TRBJ2-2; D is undetermined. This CDR3 is built from 14 residues. Germline-derived CDR1 and CDR2 are SGHTA and FQGTGA. V lost 5 bases and J lost 7, with 14 bases in between. This CDR3 reads CASSPNLVGGELFF. DNA for the CDR3: TGTGCCAGCAGCCCTAACCTGGTTGGCGGGGAGCTGTTTTTT.

This clone occurred many times. The rearrangement links TRBV7-8 to TRBJ2-3; D not resolved. The CDR3 runs 14 residues. V shed 8 bases and J shed 0 bases, with 12 bases lying between them. Germline CDR1 SGHVS, CDR2 FQNEAQ. CDR3 protein: CASADLDSTDTQYF. The CDR3 nucleotides read TGTGCCAGCGCGGATCTCGATAGCACAGATACGCAGTATTTT.

The chain carries TRBV6-2 or TRBV6-3 and TRBJ2-5; 7 bases agree with TRBD2. This CDR3 has 16 amino acids. The junction had 6 bases not matched to a gene; V was cut back by 2 bases and J by 0 bases. Germline V gives CDR1 MNHEY, CDR2 SVGEGT. CDR3 sequence (DNA): TGTGCCAGCAGTTACAGGTACCTAGCGGACCAAGAGACCCAGTACTTC. Protein product: CASSYRYLADQETQYF.

This rearrangement joins TRBV7-8 to TRBJ2-7; D not certain. Germline V gene lookup returns CDR1 SGHVS and CDR2 FQNEAQ. The CDR3 has 15 amino acids. Trimming stripped 4 bases from V and 3 bases from J, with 16 bases between. CDR3 nucleotide sequence: TGTGCCAGCAGCTCCCAACCCCAGGATTTCTACGAGCAGTACTTC. This sequence encodes CASSSQPQDFYEQYF. Based on the CDR3 plus reference TRBV7-8 and TRBJ2-7, the full variable domain is GAGVSQSPRYKVAKRGQDVALRCDPISGHVSLFWYQQALGQGPEFLTYFQNEAQLDKSGLPSDRFFAERPEGSVSTLKIQRTQQEDSAVYLCASSSQPQDFYEQYFGPGTRLTVT.

This clone was seen just once. This chain joins TRBV21-1 and TRBJ2-7; the table assigns TRBD2, which was not confirmed against the DNA. TRBV21-1 is marked as a pseudogene. This CDR3 comprises 22 residues. The CDR3 nucleotides are TGTGCCAGCAGCAAAACTTCAGCGGATTTTCAGAGCGGGACTAGTTTTCCCTACGAGCAGTACTTC. The encoded protein is CASSKTSADFQSGTSFPYEQYF.

The V gene is TRBV6-8, the J gene TRBJ1-1; 8 bases map to TRBD1. The germline gives CDR1 MNHGY, CDR2 SAAAGT. Losses at the gene ends were 2 bases for V and 6 bases for J; bases not matched to a gene: 11. The CDR3 runs to 16 residues. The CDR3 region is CASSYPGQGQGSEAFF. DNA of the CDR3: TGTGCCAGCAGTTACCCCGGACAAGGACAGGGTTCTGAAGCTTTCTTT.

The chain combines TRBV18 with TRBJ1-1; 9 bases map to TRBD1. This CDR3 comprises 15 residues. The V gene's germline CDR1 is KGHSH and CDR2 LQKENI. Unmatched junction bases numbered 2, after V lost 3 bases and J lost 0 bases. CDR3 nucleotides: TGTGCCAGCTCACCCGGACAGGGGATGAACACTGAAGCTTTCTTT. This gives the protein CASSPGQGMNTEAFF.

V gene TRBV28 combines with J gene TRBJ2-7, with 10 nucleotides matching TRBD2. The germline V gene has CDR1 MDHEN and CDR2 SYDVKM. CDR3 size: 18 residues. V lost 2 bases to trimming and J lost 3 bases; unmatched junction nucleotides: 13. The CDR3 here is CASSLILPSGSTGYEQYF. CDR3 in DNA: TGTGCCAGCAGTTTAATATTGCCTAGCGGGAGTACCGGCTACGAGCAGTACTTC.

This clone was seen a handful of times. The chain links TRBV19 to TRBJ1-1, with D possibly TRBD1 on 6 matching bases. This CDR3 has 15 amino acids. Germline values: CDR1 LNHDA, CDR2 SQIVND (reference sequence). V was pared by 2 bases and J by 5 bases, with 15 bases between. CDR3: CASSILAGAVTEAFF. DNA for the CDR3: TGTGCCAGTAGTATACTGGCAGGGGCGGTAACTGAAGCTTTCTTT.

This chain links TRBV2 with TRBJ1-3, with 8 positions matching TRBD1. This CDR3 is 15 amino acids long. Germline values: CDR1 SNHLY, CDR2 FYNNEI. J lost 4 bases, V lost 6 bases, and 8 bases had no gene match. The CDR3 region is CASSVTGEAGNTIYF. The CDR3 nucleotides are TGTGCCAGCAGCGTGACAGGGGAAGCCGGAAACACCATATATTTT.

J is TRBJ1-3 and V is TRBV18; D remains unclear. The V end lost 0 bases, the J end lost 4 bases, and 10 bases lay between the germline ends. The CDR3 has 15 residues. The germline gives CDR1 KGHSH, CDR2 LQKENI. The CDR3: CASSPPWRLGNTIYF. CDR3 DNA: TGTGCCAGCTCACCACCGTGGAGGCTCGGAAACACCATATATTTT.

In its sample, this clone was seen many times. The chain combines TRBV12-3 or TRBV12-4 with TRBJ2-5; D is undetermined. CDR3 size: 12 residues. Trimming pared 0 bases from V and 5 bases from J, leaving 4 bases between. The CDR3 nucleotides read TGTGCCAGCAGTTTAGCGCGGGAGACCCAGTACTTC. Encoded protein: CASSLARETQYF.

This clone has a single count. The V call is TRBV7-9, the J call TRBJ1-5; tentatively, D is TRBD1 (6 bases). V gave up 1 base and J gave up 1 base, with 14 bases separating them. Germline V gene lookup returns CDR1 SEHNR and CDR2 FQNEAQ (reference sequence). The CDR3 consists of 17 residues. The CDR3 region has the DNA TGTGCCAGCAGCTTAGGTGGTGCTCAGGGGAGCAATCAGCCCCAGCATTTT. Protein sequence: CASSLGGAQGSNQPQHF.

The rearrangement links TRBV7-6 to TRBJ2-7; 11 bases agree with TRBD1. After removal of 3 bases from V and 1 base from J, the junction contained 2 bases not matched to a gene. CDR1 SGHVS and CDR2 FNYEAQ come from the germline V gene. CDR3 length: 15 residues. The CDR3 region has the DNA TGTGCCAGCAGCTTTGGACAGGGGGCTTCCTACGAGCAGTACTTC. Its protein product is CASSFGQGASYEQYF.

The chain uses TRBV5-1 and TRBJ2-1; TRBD1 aligns across 8 bases. Germline V gene sequence: CDR1 SGHRS, CDR2 YFSETQ. V lost 3 bases and J lost 4; bases outside the gene matches: 9. The length of the CDR3 is 16 residues. The DNA for the CDR3 is TGCGCCAGCAGCTCGCCGGACAGGGCCCCTTACAATGAGCAGTTCTTC. As protein: CASSSPDRAPYNEQFF.

The V gene is TRBV9, the J gene TRBJ2-5, with TRBD2 identical over 11 bases. Germline CDR1 reads SGDLS; CDR2 reads YYNGEE. V was clipped by 3 bases and J by 5 bases; unmatched bases: 6. CDR3 length: 15 amino acids. The CDR3 region has the DNA TGTGCCAGCAGCGCAGGTAGCGGGAGGGTGGAGACCCAGTACTTC. Protein: CASSAGSGRVETQYF.

V usage is TRBV30 and J usage is TRBJ1-3; possible D gene TRBD1, 5 bases. This CDR3 has 14 residues. The germline V and J ends were trimmed by 4 bases and 0 bases, with 10 bases remaining between them. Germline lookup yields CDR1 GTSNPN and CDR2 SVGIG (reference sequence). The CDR3 DNA follows: TGTGCCTGGACCACAGGAGCCTCTGGAAACACCATATATTTT. Translating gives CAWTTGASGNTIYF.